This T cell receptor beta chain originates from a study of shared clonotypes between healthy human individuals. TCRdb's copy holds only in-frame clones and misses some; the assay was immunoSEQ multiplex PCR. The sample has about 480,000 clones, around 74% seen once; the top ten hold approximately 13%. The clonotype was recovered from a woman aged 40 to 49 in good health. Some clones in this sample may be carry-over from other donors' samples. Material: PBMCs.

CDR3 DNA: TGTGCCAGCAGCTTACGTACAAGAGCCAAAAACATTCAGTACTTC. This translates into CASSLRTRAKNIQYF. V and J are TRBV11-2 and TRBJ2-4; D is unclear. Trimming shortened V by 2 bases and J by 0 bases, and 8 bases separated the two germline ends. The CDR3 length is 15 residues. Germline lookup yields CDR1 SGHAT and CDR2 FQNNGV.